This is a list of T cell receptor beta chains from one sample in a study of T cell repertoires in cytomegalovirus infection. TCRdb reanalysed the reads using MiXCR and keeps one entry per CDR3 protein. The sample consists of almost 300,000 distinct CDR3 sequences, approximately 8.9% of them appearing once. The sample consisted of PBMCs. All receptors come from a human donor in good health (CMV status not recorded). Some clones in this sample may be carry-over from other donors' samples. The CDR3 runs from the conserved cysteine through the conserved F or W. A D gene is named only where the DNA matches it firmly. Only some rows state a clone size, as once, few, many or a class for expanded clones.

CDR3aa: CASSFRQGSEQYF
CDR3nt: TGTGCCAGCAGCTTTCGACAGGGAAGCGAGCAGTACTTC
abundance: many
d_gene: TRBD1
len: 13
j_gene: TRBJ2-7
v_gene: TRBV7-8

CDR3aa: CASSASVAETQYF
CDR3nt: TGTGCCAGCAGCGCCAGTGTAGCGGAGACCCAGTACTTC
abundance: many
d_gene: .
len: 13
j_gene: TRBJ2-5
v_gene: TRBV4-2

CDR3aa: CASSFEEDGHYGYTF
CDR3nt: TGTGCCAGCAGCTTTGAGGAGGACGGGCACTATGGCTACACCTTC
abundance: few
d_gene: .
len: 15
j_gene: TRBJ1-2
v_gene: TRBV5-4

CDR3aa: CASSQEVRGYNEQFF
CDR3nt: TGCGCCAGCAGCCAAGAAGTCCGGGGTTACAATGAGCAGTTCTTC
abundance: many
d_gene: .
len: 15
j_gene: TRBJ2-1
v_gene: TRBV4-3

CDR3aa: CAISAGGHLGNYEQFF
CDR3nt: TGTGCCATCAGTGCAGGCGGGCACCTTGGGAACTATGAGCAGTTCTTC
abundance: many
d_gene: .
len: 16
j_gene: TRBJ2-1
v_gene: TRBV10-3

CDR3aa: CASSFGLAAYEQYF
CDR3nt: TGTGCCAGCAGTTTCGGCTTGGCGGCCTACGAGCAGTACTTC
abundance: many
d_gene: .
len: 14
j_gene: TRBJ2-7
v_gene: TRBV27

CDR3aa: CASSLRGSYNEQFF
CDR3nt: TGTGCCAGCAGCTTGCGGGGGTCCTACAATGAGCAGTTCTTC
abundance: many
d_gene: .
len: 14
j_gene: TRBJ2-1
v_gene: TRBV5-4

CDR3aa: CASSFGSVQVGNTIYF
CDR3nt: TGTGCCAGCAGTTTCGGAAGCGTCCAGGTTGGAAACACCATATATTTT
abundance: many
d_gene: .
len: 16
j_gene: TRBJ1-3
v_gene: TRBV7-2

CDR3aa: CASSKTSWTGSEGYTF
CDR3nt: TGTGCCAGCAGCAAGACCTCCTGGACAGGAAGCGAAGGCTACACCTTC
abundance: few
d_gene: TRBD1
len: 16
j_gene: TRBJ1-2
v_gene: TRBV6-5

CDR3aa: CASSLGGSPEAFF
CDR3nt: TGTGCCAGCAGCCTGGGGGGGAGCCCTGAAGCTTTCTTT
abundance: many
d_gene: .
len: 13
j_gene: TRBJ1-1
v_gene: TRBV5-6

CDR3aa: CSARGGNSYNSPLHF
CDR3nt: TGCAGTGCTAGAGGGGGAAACTCCTATAATTCACCCCTCCACTTT
abundance: many
d_gene: .
len: 15
j_gene: TRBJ1-6
v_gene: TRBV20-1

CDR3aa: CASSSAGAIGTDTQYF
CDR3nt: TGTGCCAGCAGTTCGGCGGGGGCAATTGGCACAGATACGCAGTATTTT
abundance: many
d_gene: .
len: 16
j_gene: TRBJ2-3
v_gene: TRBV6-1

CDR3aa: CASSFRQNTGELFF
CDR3nt: TGTGCCAGCAGTTTTCGACAGAACACCGGGGAGCTGTTTTTT
abundance: many
d_gene: .
len: 14
j_gene: TRBJ2-2
v_gene: TRBV6-2/TRBV6-3

CDR3aa: CSVLGQSNTGELFF
CDR3nt: TGCAGCGTCCTGGGACAGTCGAACACCGGGGAGCTGTTTTTT
abundance: .
d_gene: TRBD1
len: 14
j_gene: TRBJ2-2
v_gene: TRBV29-1

CDR3aa: CASSPPQGLNTEAFF
CDR3nt: TGTGCCAGCAGCCCCCCTCAGGGTTTGAACACTGAAGCTTTCTTT
abundance: many
d_gene: .
len: 15
j_gene: TRBJ1-1
v_gene: TRBV12-3/TRBV12-4

CDR3aa: CASKGVEDSPLHF
CDR3nt: TGTGCCAGCAAGGGTGTCGAAGATTCACCCCTCCACTTT
abundance: many
d_gene: .
len: 13
j_gene: TRBJ1-6
v_gene: TRBV2

CDR3aa: CASSAGGERFNEQFF
CDR3nt: TGTGCCAGCAGCGCCGGCGGGGAGAGATTCAATGAGCAGTTCTTC
abundance: many
d_gene: .
len: 15
j_gene: TRBJ2-1
v_gene: TRBV28

CDR3aa: CASSLQGFNQPQHF
CDR3nt: TGTGCCAGCAGTTTACAGGGCTTCAATCAGCCCCAGCATTTT
abundance: many
d_gene: .
len: 14
j_gene: TRBJ1-5
v_gene: TRBV6-2/TRBV6-3

CDR3aa: CASRRAIYTGELFF
CDR3nt: TGTGCCAGCCGCAGGGCGATCTACACCGGGGAGCTGTTTTTT
abundance: many
d_gene: .
len: 14
j_gene: TRBJ2-2
v_gene: TRBV7-2

CDR3aa: CSARDGRGGHNEQFF
CDR3nt: TGCAGTGCTAGAGATGGGCGGGGGGGCCACAATGAGCAGTTCTTC
abundance: many
d_gene: TRBD2
len: 15
j_gene: TRBJ2-1
v_gene: TRBV20-1

CDR3aa: CSARDGGPAKNIQYF
CDR3nt: TGCAGTGCTAGAGACGGGGGGCCAGCCAAAAACATTCAGTACTTC
abundance: .
d_gene: .
len: 15
j_gene: TRBJ2-4
v_gene: TRBV20-1

CDR3aa: CASLQLPYNEQFF
CDR3nt: TGTGCCAGCCTCCAGCTCCCCTACAATGAGCAGTTCTTC
abundance: many
d_gene: .
len: 13
j_gene: TRBJ2-1
v_gene: TRBV6-6

CDR3aa: CASSSTGTGAHQETQYF
CDR3nt: TGTGCCAGTAGTTCCACCGGGACAGGGGCCCACCAAGAGACCCAGTACTTC
abundance: many
d_gene: TRBD1
len: 17
j_gene: TRBJ2-5
v_gene: TRBV19

CDR3aa: CASSRETANSPLHF
CDR3nt: TGTGCCAGCAGCCGTGAGACTGCTAATTCACCCCTCCACTTT
abundance: few
d_gene: .
len: 14
j_gene: TRBJ1-6
v_gene: TRBV14

CDR3aa: CAISGGGEQPQHF
CDR3nt: TGTGCCATCAGTGGCGGTGGGGAACAGCCCCAGCATTTT
abundance: .
d_gene: .
len: 13
j_gene: TRBJ1-5
v_gene: TRBV10-3

CDR3aa: CSARVMGGNTGELFF
CDR3nt: TGCAGTGCTAGAGTTATGGGTGGGAACACCGGGGAGCTGTTTTTT
abundance: many
d_gene: .
len: 15
j_gene: TRBJ2-2
v_gene: TRBV20-1

CDR3aa: CASSLPDSRGNQPQHF
CDR3nt: TGCGCCAGCAGTCTTCCGGACTCAAGAGGCAATCAGCCCCAGCATTTT
abundance: many
d_gene: .
len: 16
j_gene: TRBJ1-5
v_gene: TRBV23-1

CDR3aa: CASSLLAGDYNEQFF
CDR3nt: TGTGCCAGCAGCTTGTTAGCGGGGGACTACAATGAGCAGTTCTTC
abundance: many
d_gene: TRBD2
len: 15
j_gene: TRBJ2-1
v_gene: TRBV5-4

CDR3aa: CASGLVLGSPFNEQFF
CDR3nt: TGTGCTAGTGGTTTGGTACTCGGGTCCCCGTTCAATGAGCAGTTCTTC
abundance: many
d_gene: .
len: 16
j_gene: TRBJ2-1
v_gene: TRBV12-5

CDR3aa: CASSPGWGGGTEAFF
CDR3nt: TGTGCCAGCAGCCCCGGCTGGGGAGGGGGCACTGAAGCTTTCTTT
abundance: .
d_gene: .
len: 15
j_gene: TRBJ1-1
v_gene: TRBV5-6

CDR3aa: CASSLEGARTEAFF
CDR3nt: TGTGCCAGCAGCTTAGAGGGGGCCCGGACTGAAGCTTTCTTT
abundance: few
d_gene: TRBD1
len: 14
j_gene: TRBJ1-1
v_gene: TRBV7-9

CDR3aa: CSGTTRLNTEAFF
CDR3nt: TGCAGCGGAACGACCCGACTGAACACTGAAGCTTTCTTT
abundance: few
d_gene: .
len: 13
j_gene: TRBJ1-1
v_gene: TRBV29-1